These 30 T cell receptor beta chains were all obtained from the same sample, sequenced in a study of siplizumab effects on memory and regulatory T cells. Libraries were prepared by immunoSEQ multiplex PCR; TCRdb keeps only in-frame clonotypes and omits some of them. The sample holds roughly 56,000 clones, less than 98% seen once. Sequences were obtained from naive CD8+ T cells sorted from blood. The receptors stem from a human donor in good health.

The chain uses TRBV29-1 and TRBJ2-3; D possibly matches TRBD1 or TRBD2 (5 bases each). The V gene's germline CDR1 is SQVTM and CDR2 ANQGSEA. There are 14 residues in the CDR3. V was cut by 1 base and J by 2 bases, with 10 bases left in between. DNA for the CDR3: TGCAGCGTTGAAGGGGACCTGGCCACAGATACGCAGTATTTT. Translated, it gives CSVEGDLATDTQYF.

The chain combines TRBV27 with TRBJ1-2; D unclear. CDR1 is MNHEY and CDR2 is SMNVEV in the germline V gene (reference sequence). Trimming removed 3 bases from V and 4 bases from J, with 9 bases in between. There are 13 residues in the CDR3. DNA for the CDR3: TGTGCCAGCAGTTTTAGTTCGACCTATGGCTACACCTTC. Protein product: CASSFSSTYGYTF.

The chain has TRBV6-1 and TRBJ2-3; perhaps TRBD2 as D (5 bases). Germline V gene data show CDR1 as MNHNS and CDR2 as SASEGT. The V gene lost 2 bases and the J gene lost 0 bases, with 15 bases spanning the gap. CDR3 length equals 17 residues. The CDR3 spells CASSERSSGPSTDTQYF. CDR3 nucleotides: TGTGCCAGCAGTGAAAGATCCAGCGGACCTAGCACAGATACGCAGTATTTT.

The gene calls are TRBV4-3 and TRBJ2-3; 8 bases line up with TRBD2. The CDR3 has 17 amino acids. V shed 1 base, J shed 1 base, and the junction held 7 bases outside the gene matches. Germline V gene lookup returns CDR1 LGHNA and CDR2 YSLEER. Here the CDR3 reads CASSQGRKTSGTDTQYF. The CDR3 DNA follows: TGCGCCAGCAGCCAAGGCCGAAAGACTAGCGGCACAGATACGCAGTATTTT.

This chain uses TRBV5-8 with TRBJ2-7; 8 nucleotides line up with TRBD2. Unmatched junction bases numbered 9, after V lost 4 bases and J lost 6 bases. Germline values: CDR1 SGHTS, CDR2 YDEGEE. This CDR3 is built from 14 residues. The CDR3 bases are TGTGCCAGCAGCGATGTGGGACTAGGTAGCGAGCAGTACTTC. Translating it yields CASSDVGLGSEQYF.

The chain employs TRBV11-3 and TRBJ1-4; D is perhaps TRBD1 (5 bases). Germline-derived CDR1 and CDR2 are SGHNT and YENEEA. The CDR3 totals 14 residues. V was trimmed by 5 bases and J by 3 bases, leaving 10 bases between them. CDR3 sequence: CASSTRDANEKLFF. The CDR3 coding sequence is TGTGCCAGCAGCACCAGGGACGCTAATGAAAAACTGTTTTTT.

J is TRBJ2-2 and V is TRBV14; 8 bases fit TRBD2. The CDR3 sequence is 17 residues long. The germline V gene has CDR1 SGHDN and CDR2 FVKESK. The V and J ends lost 2 bases and 1 base, in that order; junction bases with no gene match: 6. CDR3 loop: CASSQLWLAGNTGELFF. The CDR3 DNA reads TGTGCCAGCAGCCAACTCTGGCTAGCGGGGAACACCGGGGAGCTGTTTTTT.

This clone appeared a single time. The rearrangement joins TRBV25-1 to TRBJ2-3; 7 positions match TRBD1. V gave up 4 bases and J gave up 4 bases; unmatched junction bases: 11. The CDR3 runs to 16 residues. Germline values: CDR1 MGHDK, CDR2 SYGVNS. The CDR3 region is CASSAPPQGYSDTQYF. The CDR3 nucleotides read TGTGCCAGCAGTGCTCCCCCACAGGGGTATTCAGATACGCAGTATTTT.

This sequence joins TRBV5-1 and TRBJ2-2; D assignment may be TRBD1 or TRBD2 (5 bases each). This CDR3 comprises 15 residues. Germline CDR1 is SGHRS and CDR2 is YFSETQ. V lost 1 base, J lost 2 bases, and 9 bases lay in between. Written as DNA, the CDR3 is TGCGCCAGCAGCTTGAGCAGGGACAACACCGGGGAGCTGTTTTTT. Encoded protein: CASSLSRDNTGELFF.

The J gene is TRBJ1-3, the V gene TRBV9; D is unresolved. Per the germline V gene, CDR1 is SGDLS and CDR2 is YYNGEE. Trimming cost V 3 bases and J 0 bases, with 13 bases left between them. The length of the CDR3 is 16 residues. The DNA for the CDR3 is TGTGCCAGCAGCGGCGGCGGGGTCTACTCTGGAAACACCATATATTTT. Amino acid sequence: CASSGGGVYSGNTIYF.

The gene calls are TRBV15 and TRBJ2-2; TRBD1 matches 9 bases. Germline CDR1 reads LNHNV; CDR2 reads YYDKDF (reference sequence). With V trimmed by 0 bases and J by 6 bases, 8 bases remained unmatched. The CDR3 is 17 amino acids. The CDR3 loop reads CATSRDAGTGRAGELFF. The CDR3 DNA sequence: TGTGCCACCAGCAGAGATGCCGGGACAGGGAGGGCCGGGGAGCTGTTTTTT.

This chain uses TRBV10-2 with TRBJ2-7, with D possibly being TRBD1 or TRBD2 (7 bases each). Germline V gives CDR1 WSHSY, CDR2 SAAADI. V was shortened by 6 bases and J by 3 bases, with 18 bases between the two germline ends. The CDR3 length is 15 residues. The chain's CDR3 is CASSDRAGAIYEQYF. DNA for the CDR3: TGCGCCAGCAGCGACAGGGCGGGAGCTATCTACGAGCAGTACTTC.

The V and J genes are TRBV6-5 and TRBJ2-7, with 7 bases identical to TRBD2. Germline CDR1 reads MNHEY; CDR2 reads SVGAGI. V dropped 6 bases and J dropped 5; count of bases not matched to a gene: 10. There are 14 residues in the CDR3. The CDR3 is CASSLREGQHEQYF. The CDR3 DNA follows: TGTGCCAGCAGCTTAAGGGAGGGTCAGCACGAGCAGTACTTC.

In its sample, this clone was seen once. The chain has TRBV4-1 and TRBJ2-2; no reliable D call. The germline V gene has CDR1 MGHRA and CDR2 YSYEKL. The CDR3 runs to 12 residues. Trimming removed 3 bases at V and 3 bases at J, with 2 bases between. CDR3 in amino acids: CASSHHTGELFF. CDR3 nucleotide sequence: TGCGCCAGCAGCCATCACACCGGGGAGCTGTTTTTT.

The chain is built from TRBV15 and TRBJ2-7; D is uncertain. The V end lost 0 bases, the J end lost 5 bases, and 11 bases lay between the germline ends. Per the germline V gene, CDR1 is LNHNV and CDR2 is YYDKDF (reference sequence). CDR3 length: 14 amino acids. CDR3 sequence (DNA): TGTGCCACCAGCAGAGACGGAGAAGACCACGAGCAGTACTTC. Its protein is CATSRDGEDHEQYF.

The chain couples TRBV11-2 to TRBJ2-3; D uncertain. Trimming shortened V by 5 bases and J by 1 base, and 13 bases separated the two germline ends. The germline gives CDR1 SGHAT, CDR2 FQNNGV. The length of the CDR3 is 15 residues. The CDR3, as DNA: TGTGCCAGCAGCCCCGGGCCAAGGGGCACAGATACGCAGTATTTT. Protein product: CASSPGPRGTDTQYF.

The J gene is TRBJ1-4, the V gene TRBV7-6; D call uncertain. The V gene lost 5 bases and the J gene lost 5 bases, with 21 bases spanning the gap. The CDR3 contains 17 residues. Looked up from germline, CDR1 is SGHVS and CDR2 is FNYEAQ. The chain's CDR3 is CASSPPPGFSSNEKLFF. The CDR3 DNA follows: TGTGCCAGCAGCCCCCCCCCAGGATTCTCCTCAAATGAAAAACTGTTTTTT. The variable domain in full, with the rest retrieved from reference TRBV7-6 and TRBJ1-4, is GAGVSQSPRYKVTKRGQDVALRCDPISGHVSLYWYRQALGQGPEFLTYFNYEAQQDKSGLPNDRFSAERPEGSISTLTIQRTEQRDSAMYRCASSPPPGFSSNEKLFFGSGTQLSVL.

This clone was detected only once. The V call is TRBV6-1, the J call TRBJ2-7; the D gene is possibly TRBD2 (6 bases). The CDR3 loop spans 13 amino acids. Looked up from germline, CDR1 is MNHNS and CDR2 is SASEGT. Trimming removed 5 bases at V and 4 bases at J, with 12 bases between. CDR3: CASSTSLRYEQYF. As DNA, the CDR3 is TGTGCCAGCAGTACTAGCCTGAGGTACGAGCAGTACTTC.

The genes are TRBV15 and TRBJ1-5; tentatively, D is TRBD1 (5 bases). Germline loops: CDR1 LNHNV, CDR2 YYDKDF (reference sequence). Trimming pared 1 base from V and 3 bases from J, leaving 7 bases between. CDR3 length: 14 residues. As DNA, the CDR3 is TGTGCCACCAGCAGAGTAGGGGTCAATCAGCCCCAGCATTTT. Protein product: CATSRVGVNQPQHF.

V is TRBV28 and J is TRBJ2-5; 10 positions match TRBD1. The CDR3 runs 14 residues. CDR1 and CDR2 (germline): MDHEN, SYDVKM. Trimming at V came to 4 bases and at J to 5 bases, leaving 4 bases not matched to a gene. CDR3 coding DNA: TGTGCCAGCAGTTGGACAGGGGGGATGGAGACCCAGTACTTC. Its protein product is CASSWTGGMETQYF.

The chain combines TRBV6-5 with TRBJ1-2, with 9 bases that match TRBD1. Germline V lookup: CDR1 MNHEY, CDR2 SVGAGI. J was trimmed by 7 bases and V by 4 bases; bases with no gene match: 4. The CDR3 length is 13 residues. The CDR3 sequence is CASSFRDRVGYTF. The CDR3 nucleotides are TGTGCCAGCAGTTTCCGGGACAGGGTTGGCTACACCTTC.

The chain links TRBV9 to TRBJ2-7; TRBD2 agrees at 9 bases. Germline values: CDR1 SGDLS, CDR2 YYNGEE. V shed 4 bases, J shed 2 bases, and the junction held 7 bases outside the gene matches. The CDR3 has 15 residues. This CDR3 reads CASSSRLAEPYEQYF. DNA for the CDR3: TGTGCCAGCAGCTCCCGACTAGCGGAGCCCTACGAGCAGTACTTC.

The rearrangement links TRBV5-1 to TRBJ2-7; TRBD1 agrees at 7 bases. J was trimmed by 3 bases and V by 4 bases; bases with no gene match: 7. CDR1 is SGHRS and CDR2 is YFSETQ in the germline V gene. The CDR3 has 14 amino acids. CDR3 DNA sequence: TGCGCCAGCAGCCCCACCGGGACAGTCTACGAGCAGTACTTC. This encodes CASSPTGTVYEQYF.

The chain has TRBV15 and TRBJ2-7; maybe TRBD1 (6 bases). The germline gives CDR1 LNHNV, CDR2 YYDKDF (reference sequence). V lost 3 bases and J lost 3, with 12 bases in between. The CDR3 is 14 amino acids. CDR3 coding DNA: TGTGCCACCAGCAGGGGCAGGGGCAACTACGAGCAGTACTTC. Protein sequence: CATSRGRGNYEQYF.

J is TRBJ1-2 and V is TRBV28; 7 nucleotides agree with TRBD1. CDR3 length: 14 amino acids. Per the germline V gene, CDR1 is MDHEN and CDR2 is SYDVKM. With 6 bases clipped from V and 2 bases from J, the junction kept 6 bases outside the gene matches. Here the CDR3 DNA reads TGTGCCAGCAGGCCAGACAGGGCGAACTATGGCTACACCTTC. It translates to CASRPDRANYGYTF.

V is TRBV28 and J is TRBJ1-2; D is undetermined. Trimming left V 3 bases short and J 8 bases short, with 16 bases between. Germline CDR1 is MDHEN and CDR2 is SYDVKM. This CDR3 contains 14 residues. DNA of the CDR3: TGTGCCAGCAGTTTTCATGGCGCCCCGGCCGGCTACACCTTC. Translated: CASSFHGAPAGYTF.

J is TRBJ2-2 and V is TRBV4-3, with TRBD2 matching 10 bases. V shed 2 bases and J 5 bases; nucleotides not matched to a gene: 14. Looked up from germline, CDR1 is LGHNA and CDR2 is YSLEER. This CDR3 is 19 amino acids long. This CDR3 reads CASSQSRSLAGVRTGELFF. The DNA for the CDR3 is TGCGCCAGCAGCCAATCCCGGTCGCTAGCGGGAGTTCGGACCGGGGAGCTGTTTTTT.

Worth noting for this clone: Other nucleotide sequences in the sample specify the same CDR3. The V and J genes are TRBV5-1 and TRBJ1-5, with unresolved D. V was clipped by 0 bases and J by 1 base, with 2 bases between them. Germline V gives CDR1 SGHRS, CDR2 YFSETQ. The CDR3 spans 13 residues. Here the CDR3 reads CASSLASNQPQHF. In DNA form, the CDR3 reads TGCGCCAGCAGCTTGGCGAGCAATCAGCCCCAGCATTTT.

V gene TRBV7-8 combines with J gene TRBJ1-5; 8 nucleotides align to TRBD1. Germline V CDR1 and CDR2: SGHVS, FQNEAQ. CDR3 size: 15 residues. Trimming cost V 5 bases and J 1 base; bases outside gene matches: 4. The CDR3 region has the DNA TGTGCCAGCAGCCCGACAGGGGCGAGCAATCAGCCCCAGCATTTT. As protein: CASSPTGASNQPQHF.

This clone was seen a single time. The chain carries TRBV19 and TRBJ2-3; D may be TRBD2 (6 bases). Trimming took off 4 bases at V and 9 bases at J, with 11 bases between the two ends. The CDR3 extends over 12 amino acids. Germline lookup yields CDR1 LNHDA and CDR2 SQIVND (reference sequence). CDR3 protein: CASSTPRGTQYF. CDR3 in DNA: TGTGCCAGTAGTACACCTCGGGGGACGCAGTATTTT. The full variable domain, with the rest looked up from reference TRBV19 and TRBJ2-3, is DGGITQSPKYLFRKEGQNVTLSCEQNLNHDAMYWYRQDPGQGLRLIYYSQIVNDFQKGDIAEGYSVSREKKESFPLTVTSAQKNPTAFYLCASSTPRGTQYFGPGTRLTVL.